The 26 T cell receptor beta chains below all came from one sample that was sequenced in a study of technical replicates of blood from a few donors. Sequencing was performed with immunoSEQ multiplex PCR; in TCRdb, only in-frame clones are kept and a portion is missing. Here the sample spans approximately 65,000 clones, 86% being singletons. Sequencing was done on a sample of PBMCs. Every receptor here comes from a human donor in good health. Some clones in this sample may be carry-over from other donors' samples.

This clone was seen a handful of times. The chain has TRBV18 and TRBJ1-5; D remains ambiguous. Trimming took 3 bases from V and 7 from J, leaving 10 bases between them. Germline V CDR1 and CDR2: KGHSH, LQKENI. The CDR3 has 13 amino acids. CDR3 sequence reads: CASSPSREQPQHF. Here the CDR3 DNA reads TGTGCCAGCTCACCCTCTCGAGAGCAGCCCCAGCATTTT.

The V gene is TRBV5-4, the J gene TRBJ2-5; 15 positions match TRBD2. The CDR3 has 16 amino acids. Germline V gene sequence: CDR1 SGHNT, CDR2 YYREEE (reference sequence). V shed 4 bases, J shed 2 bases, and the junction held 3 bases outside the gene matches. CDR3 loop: CASSAGLAGGQETQYF. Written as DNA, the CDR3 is TGTGCCAGCAGCGCGGGACTAGCGGGGGGACAAGAGACCCAGTACTTC.

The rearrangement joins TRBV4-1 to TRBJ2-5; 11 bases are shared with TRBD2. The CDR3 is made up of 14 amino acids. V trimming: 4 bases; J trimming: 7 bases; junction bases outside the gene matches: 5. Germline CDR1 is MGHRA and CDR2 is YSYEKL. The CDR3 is CASSLTSGRMTQYF. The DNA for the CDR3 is TGCGCCAGCAGCCTCACTAGCGGGAGAATGACCCAGTACTTC.

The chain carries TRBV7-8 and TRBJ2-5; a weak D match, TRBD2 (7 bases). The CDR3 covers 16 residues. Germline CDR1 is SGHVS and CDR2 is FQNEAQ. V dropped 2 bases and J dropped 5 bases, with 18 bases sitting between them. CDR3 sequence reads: CASSLFQGGGKETQYF. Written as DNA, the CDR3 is TGTGCCAGCAGCTTATTCCAGGGAGGGGGGAAGGAGACCCAGTACTTC.

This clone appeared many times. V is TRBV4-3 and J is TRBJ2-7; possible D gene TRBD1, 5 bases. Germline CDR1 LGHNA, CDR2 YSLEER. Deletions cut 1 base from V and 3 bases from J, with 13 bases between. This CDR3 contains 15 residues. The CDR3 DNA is TGCGCCAGCAGCCAAGTAATTGCCGACAGCTACGAGCAGTACTTC. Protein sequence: CASSQVIADSYEQYF.

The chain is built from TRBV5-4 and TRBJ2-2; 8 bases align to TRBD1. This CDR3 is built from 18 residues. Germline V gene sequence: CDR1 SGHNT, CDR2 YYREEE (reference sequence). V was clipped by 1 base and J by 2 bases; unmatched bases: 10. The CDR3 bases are TGTGCCAGCAGCTTGTTAATCGGCAGGGGGCTCAACACCGGGGAGCTGTTTTTT. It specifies CASSLLIGRGLNTGELFF.

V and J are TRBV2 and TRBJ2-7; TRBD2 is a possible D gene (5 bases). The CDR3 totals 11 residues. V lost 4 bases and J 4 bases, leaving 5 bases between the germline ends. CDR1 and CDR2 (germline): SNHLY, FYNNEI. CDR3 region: CASSGEYEQYF. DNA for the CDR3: TGTGCCAGCAGTGGGGAGTACGAGCAGTACTTC.

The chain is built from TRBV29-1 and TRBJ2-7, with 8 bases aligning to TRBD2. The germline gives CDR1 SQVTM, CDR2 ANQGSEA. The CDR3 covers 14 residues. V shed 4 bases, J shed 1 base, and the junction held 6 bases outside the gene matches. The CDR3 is CSVVDGRESYEQYF. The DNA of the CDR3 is TGCAGCGTTGTGGACGGGAGGGAATCCTACGAGCAGTACTTC.

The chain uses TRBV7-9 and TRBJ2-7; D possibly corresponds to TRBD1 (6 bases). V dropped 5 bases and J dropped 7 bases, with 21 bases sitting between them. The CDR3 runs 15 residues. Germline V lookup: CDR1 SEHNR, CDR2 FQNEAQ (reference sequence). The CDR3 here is CASSLGVGGVDEQYF. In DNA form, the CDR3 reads TGTGCCAGCAGCCTTGGGGTAGGGGGAGTGGATGAGCAGTACTTC.

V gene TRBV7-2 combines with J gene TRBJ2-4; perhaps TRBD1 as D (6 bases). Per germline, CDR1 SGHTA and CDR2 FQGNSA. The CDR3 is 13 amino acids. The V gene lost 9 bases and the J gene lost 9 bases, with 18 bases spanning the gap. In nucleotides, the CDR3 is TGTGCCAGTTTGGACAGATCTCAGGGCATTCAGTACTTC. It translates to CASLDRSQGIQYF.

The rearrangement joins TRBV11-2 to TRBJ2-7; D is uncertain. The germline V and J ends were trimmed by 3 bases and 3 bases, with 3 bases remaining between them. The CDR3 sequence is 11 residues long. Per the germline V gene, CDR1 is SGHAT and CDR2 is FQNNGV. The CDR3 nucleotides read TGTGCCAGCAGCTTTCTCTACGAGCAGTACTTC. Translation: CASSFLYEQYF. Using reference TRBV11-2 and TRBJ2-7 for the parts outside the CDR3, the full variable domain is EAGVAQSPRYKIIEKRQSVAFWCNPISGHATLYWYQQILGQGPKLLIQFQNNGVVDDSQLPKDRFSAERLKGVDSTLKIQPAKLEDSAVYLCASSFLYEQYFGPGTRLTVT.

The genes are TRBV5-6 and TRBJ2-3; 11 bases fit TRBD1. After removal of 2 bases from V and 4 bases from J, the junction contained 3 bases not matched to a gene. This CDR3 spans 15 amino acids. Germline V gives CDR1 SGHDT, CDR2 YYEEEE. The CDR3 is CASSLRTGGADTQYF. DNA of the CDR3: TGTGCCAGCAGCTTAAGGACAGGGGGCGCAGATACGCAGTATTTT.

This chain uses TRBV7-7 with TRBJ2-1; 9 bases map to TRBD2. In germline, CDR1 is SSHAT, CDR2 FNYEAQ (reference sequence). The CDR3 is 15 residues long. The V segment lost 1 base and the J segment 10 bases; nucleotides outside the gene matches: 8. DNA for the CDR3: TGTGCCAGCAGCTTAGGGACTAGCGCGCAATCGGAGCAGTTCTTC. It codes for CASSLGTSAQSEQFF.

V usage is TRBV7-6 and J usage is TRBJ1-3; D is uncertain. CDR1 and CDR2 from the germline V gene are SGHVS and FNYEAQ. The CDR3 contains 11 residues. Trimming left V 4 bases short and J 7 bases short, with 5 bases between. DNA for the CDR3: TGTGCCAGCAGCTCCGAGAACACCATATATTTT. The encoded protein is CASSSENTIYF.

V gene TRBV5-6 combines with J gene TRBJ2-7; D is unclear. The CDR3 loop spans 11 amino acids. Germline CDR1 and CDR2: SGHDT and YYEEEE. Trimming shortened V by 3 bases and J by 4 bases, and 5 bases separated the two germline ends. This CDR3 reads CASSWQYEQYF. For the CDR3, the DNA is TGTGCCAGCAGCTGGCAGTACGAGCAGTACTTC.

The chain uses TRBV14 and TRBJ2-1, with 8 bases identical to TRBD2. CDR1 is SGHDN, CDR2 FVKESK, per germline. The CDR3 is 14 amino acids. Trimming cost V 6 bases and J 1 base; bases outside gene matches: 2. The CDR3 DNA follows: TGTGCCAGCAGAGCGGGAGTGTCCTACAATGAGCAGTTCTTC. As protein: CASRAGVSYNEQFF. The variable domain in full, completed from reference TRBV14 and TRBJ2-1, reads EAGVTQFPSHSVIEKGQTVTLRCDPISGHDNLYWYRRVMGKEIKFLLHFVKESKQDESGMPNNRFLAERTGGTYSTLKVQPAELEDSGVYFCASRAGVSYNEQFFGPGTRLTVL.

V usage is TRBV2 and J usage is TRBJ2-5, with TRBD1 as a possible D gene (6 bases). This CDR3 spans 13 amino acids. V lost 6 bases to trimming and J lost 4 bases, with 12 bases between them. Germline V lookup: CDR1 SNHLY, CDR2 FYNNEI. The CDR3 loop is CASSLLGGETQYF. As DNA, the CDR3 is TGTGCCAGCAGCTTACTAGGGGGAGAGACCCAGTACTTC. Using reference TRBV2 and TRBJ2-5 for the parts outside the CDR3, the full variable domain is EPEVTQTPSHQVTQMGQEVILRCVPISNHLYFYWYRQILGQKVEFLVSFYNNEISEKSEIFDDQFSVERPDGSNFTLKIRSTKLEDSAMYFCASSLLGGETQYFGPGTRLLVL.

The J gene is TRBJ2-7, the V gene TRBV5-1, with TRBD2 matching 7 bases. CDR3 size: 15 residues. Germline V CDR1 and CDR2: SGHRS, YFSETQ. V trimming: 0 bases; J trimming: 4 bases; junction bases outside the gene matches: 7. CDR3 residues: CASSLAGTKAYEQYF. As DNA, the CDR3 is TGCGCCAGCAGCTTGGCCGGGACTAAAGCTTACGAGCAGTACTTC.

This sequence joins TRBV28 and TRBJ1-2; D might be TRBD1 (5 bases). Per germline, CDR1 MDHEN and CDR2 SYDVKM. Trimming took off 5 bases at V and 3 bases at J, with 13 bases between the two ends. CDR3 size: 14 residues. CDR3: CASSPSGGDYGYTF. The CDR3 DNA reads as TGTGCCAGCAGTCCGTCGGGGGGGGACTATGGCTACACCTTC.

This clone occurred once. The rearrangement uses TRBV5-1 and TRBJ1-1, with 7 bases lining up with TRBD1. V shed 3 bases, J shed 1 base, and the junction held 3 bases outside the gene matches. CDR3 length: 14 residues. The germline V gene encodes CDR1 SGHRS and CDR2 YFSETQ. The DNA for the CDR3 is TGCGCCAGCAGCTGGGGGACAGCGAACACTGAAGCTTTCTTT. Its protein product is CASSWGTANTEAFF.

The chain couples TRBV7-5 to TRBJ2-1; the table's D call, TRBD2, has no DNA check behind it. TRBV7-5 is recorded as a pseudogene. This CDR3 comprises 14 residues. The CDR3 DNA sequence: TGTGCCAGAAGTCAGGGACTAGCCGGTAATGAGCAGTTCTTC. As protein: CARSQGLAGNEQFF.

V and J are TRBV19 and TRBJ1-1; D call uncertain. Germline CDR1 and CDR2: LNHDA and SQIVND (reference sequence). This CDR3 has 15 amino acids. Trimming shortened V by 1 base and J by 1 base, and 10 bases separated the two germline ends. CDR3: CASSIGGGPNTEAFF. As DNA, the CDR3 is TGTGCCAGTAGTATAGGGGGAGGGCCGAACACTGAAGCTTTCTTT. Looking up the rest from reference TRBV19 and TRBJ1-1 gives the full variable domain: DGGITQSPKYLFRKEGQNVTLSCEQNLNHDAMYWYRQDPGQGLRLIYYSQIVNDFQKGDIAEGYSVSREKKESFPLTVTSAQKNPTAFYLCASSIGGGPNTEAFFGQGTRLTVV.

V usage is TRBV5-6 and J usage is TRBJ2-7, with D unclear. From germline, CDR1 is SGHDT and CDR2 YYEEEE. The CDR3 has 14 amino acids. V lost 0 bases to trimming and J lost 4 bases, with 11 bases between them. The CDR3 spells CASSLGHGLYEQYF. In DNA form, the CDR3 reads TGTGCCAGCAGCTTGGGTCACGGTTTGTACGAGCAGTACTTC.

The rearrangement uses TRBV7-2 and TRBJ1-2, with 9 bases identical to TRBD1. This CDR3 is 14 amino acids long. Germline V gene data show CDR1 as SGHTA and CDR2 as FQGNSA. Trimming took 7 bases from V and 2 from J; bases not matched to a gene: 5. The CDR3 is CASTSGTGNYGYTF. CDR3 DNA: TGTGCCAGCACTTCCGGGACAGGGAACTATGGCTACACCTTC.

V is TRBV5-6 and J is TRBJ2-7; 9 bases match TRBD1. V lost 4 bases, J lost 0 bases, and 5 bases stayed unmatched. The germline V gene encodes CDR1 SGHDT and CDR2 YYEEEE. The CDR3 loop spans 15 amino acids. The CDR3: CASSHRGLISYEQYF. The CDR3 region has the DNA TGTGCCAGCAGCCACAGGGGGCTCATCTCCTACGAGCAGTACTTC.

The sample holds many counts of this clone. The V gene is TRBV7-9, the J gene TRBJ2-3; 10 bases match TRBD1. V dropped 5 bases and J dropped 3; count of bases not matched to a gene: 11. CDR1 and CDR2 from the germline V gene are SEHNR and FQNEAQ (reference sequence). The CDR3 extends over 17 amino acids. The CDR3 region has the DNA TGTGCCAGCAGCGCGCCTCGCTTGGACAGGGGGACAGATACGCAGTATTTT. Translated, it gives CASSAPRLDRGTDTQYF.